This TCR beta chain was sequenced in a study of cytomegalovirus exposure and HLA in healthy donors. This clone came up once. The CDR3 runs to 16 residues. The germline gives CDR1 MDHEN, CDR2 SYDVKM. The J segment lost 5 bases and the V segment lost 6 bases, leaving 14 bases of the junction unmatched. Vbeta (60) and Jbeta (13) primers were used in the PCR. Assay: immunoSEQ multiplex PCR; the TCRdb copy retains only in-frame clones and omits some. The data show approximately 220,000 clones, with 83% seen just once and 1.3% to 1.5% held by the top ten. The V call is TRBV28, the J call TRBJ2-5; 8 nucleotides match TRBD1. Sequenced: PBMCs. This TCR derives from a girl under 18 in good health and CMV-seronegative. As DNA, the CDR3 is TGTGCCAGCAGGTCCCCCTCAGACAGGGGCAAGGAGACCCAGTACTTC. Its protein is CASRSPSDRGKETQYF.